This T cell receptor beta chain originates from a study of T cell changes during pregnancy in multiple sclerosis. Germline V CDR1 and CDR2: MNHNS, SASEGT. The CDR3 sequence is 14 residues long. The ends were cut back, 0 bases at V and 3 bases at J, with 6 bases in the middle. Produced via immunoSEQ multiplex PCR; TCRdb's table is partial and in-frame only. The sample shows fewer than 90,000 clones, about 94% of them seen only once. The receptor's source is a female donor with multiple sclerosis, enrolled in a pregnancy study. The V gene is TRBV6-1, the J gene TRBJ1-5; no reliable D call. The sequences come from peripheral blood, collected in the third trimester of pregnancy. The CDR3 DNA is TGTGCCAGCAGTGAAGCGAGCCTCAATCAGCCCCAGCATTTT. Translation gives CASSEASLNQPQHF.